This TCR beta chain was sequenced for a study of response to subunit inactivated influenza vaccine. TCRdb analysed the RT-PCR reads with MiXCR anew, one entry per CDR3 protein. The table has 150,000 or so distinct CDR3 sequences, roughly 10% seen once. On this clonotype itself: Its antigen is still unknown.

Whole-study findings and limits: Each seasonal flu vaccination may recruit only limited new T cells, authors suggested.

Trimming removed 0 bases from V and 5 bases from J; junction bases left unmatched: 7. The germline gives CDR1 SGDLS, CDR2 YYNGEE. The CDR3 loop spans 16 amino acids. The chain joins TRBV9 to TRBJ2-1; 8 bases are a match to TRBD2. Material: CD8+ T cells sorted from PBMCs, obtained less than 25 months after vaccination. The source is a man in his fifties or sixties who received an inactivated influenza vaccine. CDR3 protein: CASSVGGAGVHNEQFF. The CDR3 nucleotides are TGTGCCAGCAGCGTAGGAGGAGCGGGAGTTCACAATGAGCAGTTCTTC. The variable domain in full, with the rest retrieved from reference TRBV9 and TRBJ2-1, is DSGVTQTPKHLITATGQRVTLRCSPRSGDLSVYWYQQSLDQGLQFLIQYYNGEERAKGNILERFSAQQFPDLHSELNLSSLELGDSALYFCASSVGGAGVHNEQFFGPGTRLTVL.